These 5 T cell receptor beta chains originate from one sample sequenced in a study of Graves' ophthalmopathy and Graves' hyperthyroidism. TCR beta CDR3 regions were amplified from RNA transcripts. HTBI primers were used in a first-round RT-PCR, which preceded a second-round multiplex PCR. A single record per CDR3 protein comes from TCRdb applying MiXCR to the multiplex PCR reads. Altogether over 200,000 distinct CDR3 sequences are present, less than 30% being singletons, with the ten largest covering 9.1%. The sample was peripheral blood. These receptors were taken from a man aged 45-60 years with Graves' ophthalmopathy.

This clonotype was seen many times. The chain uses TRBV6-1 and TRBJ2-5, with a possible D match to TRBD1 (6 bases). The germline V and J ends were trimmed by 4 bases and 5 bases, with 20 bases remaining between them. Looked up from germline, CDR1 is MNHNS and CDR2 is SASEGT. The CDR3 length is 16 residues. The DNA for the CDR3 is TGTGCCAGCAGTGGGACGGCAGGGGCGGCTGGGGAGACCCAGTACTTC. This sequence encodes CASSGTAGAAGETQYF.

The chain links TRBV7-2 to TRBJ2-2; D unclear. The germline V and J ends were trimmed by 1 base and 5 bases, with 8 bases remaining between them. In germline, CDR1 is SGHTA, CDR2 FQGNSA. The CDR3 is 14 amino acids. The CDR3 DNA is TGTGCCAGCAGCTTAGACGATCGGACCGGGGAGCTGTTTTTT. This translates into CASSLDDRTGELFF.

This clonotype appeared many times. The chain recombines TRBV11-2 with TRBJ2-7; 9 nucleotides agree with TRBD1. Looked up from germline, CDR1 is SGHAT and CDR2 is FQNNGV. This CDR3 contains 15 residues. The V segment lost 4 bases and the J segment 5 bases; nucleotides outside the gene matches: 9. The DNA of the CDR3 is TGTGCCAGCAGCTCCATCACAGGGGGCCTCCACGAGCAGTACTTC. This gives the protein CASSSITGGLHEQYF.

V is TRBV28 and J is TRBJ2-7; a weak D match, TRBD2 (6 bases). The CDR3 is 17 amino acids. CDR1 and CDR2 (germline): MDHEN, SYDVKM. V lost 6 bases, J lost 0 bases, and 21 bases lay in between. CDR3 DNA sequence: TGTGCCAGCAGCCCACCTATCTCTAGCGCCAGCTCCTACGAGCAGTACTTC. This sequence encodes CASSPPISSASSYEQYF.

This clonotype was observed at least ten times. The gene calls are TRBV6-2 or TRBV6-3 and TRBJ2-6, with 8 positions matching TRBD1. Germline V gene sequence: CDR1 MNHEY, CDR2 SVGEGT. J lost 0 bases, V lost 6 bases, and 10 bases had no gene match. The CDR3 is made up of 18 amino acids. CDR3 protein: CASRPQRTGYSGANVLTF. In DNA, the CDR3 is TGTGCCAGCAGACCGCAGCGGACAGGGTACTCTGGGGCCAACGTCCTGACTTTC.